Listed here are 20 T cell receptor beta chains from one sample, sequenced in a study of shared clonotypes between healthy human individuals. Generated by immunoSEQ multiplex PCR, the TCRdb table keeps only in-frame clones and is missing some. The table lists about 1 million clones, approximately 72% of them singletons, with 1.2% to 1.5% in the top ten. The sequenced sample was memory CD4+ T cells sorted from blood. Subset noted: CD45RA-negative fraction. The receptor source for this set is a man between 18 and 29 years old in good health.

This sequence joins TRBV5-6 and TRBJ2-7; TRBD1 matches 10 bases. The CDR3 has 15 residues. The germline gives CDR1 SGHDT, CDR2 YYEEEE. V was pared by 3 bases and J by 2 bases, with 5 bases of the junction left unmatched. CDR3 residues: CASSYPGQGPYEQYF. DNA for the CDR3: TGTGCCAGCAGCTATCCGGGACAGGGGCCCTACGAGCAGTACTTC.

This sequence joins TRBV19 and TRBJ2-3; D could derive from TRBD1 or TRBD2 (5 bases each). This CDR3 has 13 amino acids. The V and J ends lost 6 bases and 7 bases respectively, with 14 bases between them. Per the germline V gene, CDR1 is LNHDA and CDR2 is SQIVND (reference sequence). The CDR3 loop reads CASRELGENTQYF. CDR3 sequence (DNA): TGTGCCAGTAGGGAGCTAGGGGAGAATACGCAGTATTTT.

This chain connects TRBV5-1 to TRBJ1-1; D might be TRBD1 (6 bases). The CDR3 is 14 amino acids. V shed 5 bases and J shed 2 bases, with 13 bases lying between them. Germline V lookup: CDR1 SGHRS, CDR2 YFSETQ. CDR3 sequence reads: CASRYGGDNTEAFF. The CDR3 DNA reads TGCGCCAGCAGGTACGGGGGCGATAACACTGAAGCTTTCTTT.

V gene TRBV7-9 combines with J gene TRBJ1-5, with TRBD1 matching over 8 bases. CDR1 and CDR2 from the germline V gene are SEHNR and FQNEAQ (reference sequence). J lost 4 bases, V lost 1 base, and 3 bases had no gene match. The CDR3 consists of 15 residues. The CDR3 DNA reads TGTGCCAGCAGCTTAGGACAGGGGATTAATCAGCCCCAGCATTTT. It translates to CASSLGQGINQPQHF.

This chain connects TRBV7-2 to TRBJ2-7; 11 bases are a match to TRBD2. The CDR3 is 15 amino acids. Germline values: CDR1 SGHTA, CDR2 FQGNSA. V dropped 5 bases and J dropped 3; count of bases not matched to a gene: 6. DNA for the CDR3: TGTGCCAGCAGCCTGGGCCTAGCGGGAGGCTACGAGCAGTACTTC. It encodes CASSLGLAGGYEQYF.

The rearrangement joins TRBV5-4 to TRBJ2-3; 8 bases align to TRBD2. The CDR3 runs to 16 residues. In germline, CDR1 is SGHNT, CDR2 YYREEE (reference sequence). Trimming at V came to 4 bases and at J to 7 bases, leaving 14 bases not matched to a gene. CDR3 sequence (DNA): TGTGCCAGCAGCCCCGGGGTTAGCGGGGTGATTTATACGCAGTATTTT. Protein: CASSPGVSGVIYTQYF.

The chain couples TRBV11-2 to TRBJ2-7; a weak D match, TRBD1 (5 bases). CDR1 SGHAT and CDR2 FQNNGV come from the germline V gene. The germline V and J ends were trimmed by 1 base and 3 bases, with 13 bases remaining between them. The CDR3 covers 15 residues. CDR3 bases: TGTGCCAGCAGCTTAGCTGCGGACATACTCTACGAGCAGTACTTC. Amino acid sequence: CASSLAADILYEQYF.

This chain uses TRBV10-1 with TRBJ2-2; D is unresolved. Trimming left V 3 bases short and J 4 bases short, with 9 bases between. Looked up from germline, CDR1 is WNHNN and CDR2 is SYGVQD (reference sequence). The CDR3 is 14 residues long. CDR3 nucleotides: TGCGCCAGCAGTGATGGACGAATCACCGGGGAGCTGTTTTTT. Protein product: CASSDGRITGELFF.

The chain links TRBV27 to TRBJ2-5; maybe TRBD1 (5 bases). Germline values: CDR1 MNHEY, CDR2 SMNVEV (reference sequence). This CDR3 spans 15 amino acids. Trimming left V 2 bases short and J 5 bases short, with 15 bases between. CDR3 nucleotide sequence: TGTGCCAGCAGTTTAGACTGGGCCAGGGCGGAGACCCAGTACTTC. This translates into CASSLDWARAETQYF.

The chain has TRBV6-1 and TRBJ1-1, with D unclear. CDR3 size: 15 residues. Germline V gene data show CDR1 as MNHNS and CDR2 as SASEGT. Deletions cut 1 base from V and 11 bases from J, with 20 bases between. CDR3 residues: CASSEEVGSVRGAFF. The CDR3 nucleotides are TGTGCCAGCAGTGAAGAAGTGGGTAGTGTTCGAGGGGCTTTCTTT.

The chain is built from TRBV5-4 and TRBJ1-2; TRBD1 matches at 8 bases. Unmatched junction bases numbered 9, after V lost 4 bases and J lost 7 bases. This CDR3 region has 14 residues. Germline V gene data show CDR1 as SGHNT and CDR2 as YYREEE (reference sequence). CDR3 loop: CASSPGQAAGGYTF. The CDR3 DNA reads TGTGCCAGCAGCCCGGGACAGGCGGCCGGTGGCTACACCTTC.

V and J are TRBV30 and TRBJ1-4; 7 positions agree with TRBD1. The CDR3 covers 17 residues. Germline V gene sequence: CDR1 GTSNPN, CDR2 SVGIG (reference sequence). After removal of 1 base from V and 5 bases from J, the junction contained 13 bases not matched to a gene. This chain's CDR3 is CAWSASIKTGLNEKLFF. CDR3 nucleotide sequence: TGTGCCTGGAGTGCCTCGATTAAGACAGGGTTGAATGAAAAACTGTTTTTT.

This chain joins TRBV9 and TRBJ2-3, with 8 bases lining up with TRBD2. Germline-derived CDR1 and CDR2 are SGDLS and YYNGEE. V gave up 4 bases and J gave up 0 bases; unmatched junction bases: 7. This CDR3 is 16 amino acids long. The CDR3, as DNA: TGTGCCAGCAGCCCCGGGACTAGGGGAAGCACAGATACGCAGTATTTT. It codes for CASSPGTRGSTDTQYF.

Only one count was recorded for this clone. The J gene is TRBJ2-7, the V gene TRBV6-6; D is uncertain. In germline, CDR1 is MNHNY, CDR2 SVGAGI (reference sequence). There are 14 residues in the CDR3. V lost 6 bases to trimming and J lost 4 bases, with 16 bases between them. The CDR3 spells CASRSGSPGYEQYF. CDR3 nucleotide sequence: TGTGCCAGCAGATCGGGCAGTCCAGGATACGAGCAGTACTTC.

For this clone: The same CDR3 also results from other DNA sequences found in this sample. The genes are TRBV7-2 and TRBJ2-3; D is uncertain. CDR3 length equals 13 residues. Between the trimmed V and J ends, which lost 6 bases and 2 bases, there was a span of 9 bases. Germline CDR1 reads SGHTA; CDR2 reads FQGNSA. The CDR3 here is CASSYISTDTQYF. The CDR3 DNA follows: TGTGCCAGCAGTTACATTTCCACAGATACGCAGTATTTT.

Of note for this clone: The identical CDR3 is also encoded by other nucleotide sequences in the sample. The chain couples TRBV18 to TRBJ1-1, with D maybe TRBD1 (6 bases). The V and J ends lost 6 bases and 4 bases respectively, with 12 bases between them. The CDR3 is 13 residues long. The germline V gene encodes CDR1 KGHSH and CDR2 LQKENI. The DNA for the CDR3 is TGTGCCAGCTCCCAATCCAGGGGCACTGAAGCTTTCTTT. This gives the protein CASSQSRGTEAFF.

As to this clone: Other DNA sequences in this specimen translate into the identical CDR3. The gene calls are TRBV7-9 and TRBJ2-5, with 8 bases identical to TRBD2. V lost 2 bases, J lost 2 bases, and 4 bases stayed unmatched. The germline CDR1 and CDR2 sequences are SEHNR and FQNEAQ (reference sequence). The CDR3 is 15 residues long. As DNA, the CDR3 is TGTGCCAGCAGCTTACCCGCGGGGGGTCAAGAGACCCAGTACTTC. Amino acids: CASSLPAGGQETQYF.

J is TRBJ2-6 and V is TRBV28; 8 bases align to TRBD1. CDR3 length equals 17 residues. V shed 6 bases and J 1 base; nucleotides not matched to a gene: 8. The germline gives CDR1 MDHEN, CDR2 SYDVKM. Here the CDR3 reads CASSPGTGSSGANVLTF. Written as DNA, the CDR3 is TGTGCCAGCAGCCCCGGGACAGGATCTTCTGGGGCCAACGTCCTGACTTTC.

The V and J genes are TRBV10-2 and TRBJ1-6; a possible D gene is TRBD1 (5 bases). Germline V gene sequence: CDR1 WSHSY, CDR2 SAAADI. The CDR3 consists of 14 residues. V was clipped by 6 bases and J by 7 bases, with 13 bases between them. The CDR3 spells CASRPDRTNSPLHF. The CDR3 nucleotides are TGCGCCAGCAGACCCGACAGAACAAATTCACCCCTCCACTTT.

This clone was detected a few times. This chain joins TRBV2 and TRBJ1-1; no definite D call. The CDR3 sequence is 14 residues long. The V and J ends lost 4 bases and 5 bases respectively, with 14 bases between them. Germline-derived CDR1 and CDR2 are SNHLY and FYNNEI. The CDR3 here is CASSGVGGRTEAFF. The CDR3 DNA reads as TGTGCCAGCAGTGGGGTAGGTGGGCGGACTGAAGCTTTCTTT.